The table lists the clone carrying this T cell receptor beta chain with a few counts. Its antigen remains unidentified. This sample stems from a study of T cell repertoires in cytomegalovirus infection. Across the whole study: Public TCR beta signature analysis indicated the presence of both CMV infection and matching HLA type.

TCRdb recomputed calls from the reads with MiXCR, one row per CDR3 protein. The table lists about 830,000 distinct CDR3 sequences, about 30% of them singletons, with around 12% in the top ten. The CDR3 has 14 residues. Germline V gene sequence: CDR1 SGHVS, CDR2 FNYEAQ. Trimming pared 4 bases from V and 4 bases from J, leaving 13 bases between. Whole-study findings and limits: Carriers of CMV plus the relevant HLA were identified by cumulative public TCR beta family frequency. CMV-specific TCR beta clonotypes restricted by HLA-C dominated the ex vivo response.

The V gene is TRBV7-6, the J gene TRBJ1-2; a possible D gene is TRBD1 (6 bases). Specimen: cultured CD8+ T cells from PBMCs, collected from culture after CMV antigen stimulation. The sequence was collected from a human donor in good health (CMV status not recorded). Some clones in this sample may be carry-over from other donors' samples. CDR3 in amino acids: CASSSQGGFYGYTF. The DNA of the CDR3 is TGTGCCAGCAGCTCGCAAGGGGGATTCTATGGCTACACCTTC.